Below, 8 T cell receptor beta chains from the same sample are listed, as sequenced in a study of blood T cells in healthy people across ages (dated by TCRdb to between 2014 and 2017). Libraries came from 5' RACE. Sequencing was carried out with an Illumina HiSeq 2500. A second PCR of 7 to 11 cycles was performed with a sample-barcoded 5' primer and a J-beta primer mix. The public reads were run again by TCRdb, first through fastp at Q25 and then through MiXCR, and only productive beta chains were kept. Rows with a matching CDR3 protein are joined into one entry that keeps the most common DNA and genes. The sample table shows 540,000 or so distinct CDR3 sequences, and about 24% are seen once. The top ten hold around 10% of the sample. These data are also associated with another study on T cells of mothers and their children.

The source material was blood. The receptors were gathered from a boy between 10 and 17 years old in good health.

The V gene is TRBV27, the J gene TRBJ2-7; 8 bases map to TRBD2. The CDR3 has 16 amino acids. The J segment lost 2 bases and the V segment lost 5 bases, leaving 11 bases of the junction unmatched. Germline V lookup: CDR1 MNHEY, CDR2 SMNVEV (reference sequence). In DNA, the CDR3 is TGTGCCAGCAGTCCCCAAGCGGGGGCCCCCCCCTACGAGCAGTACTTC. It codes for CASSPQAGAPPYEQYF.

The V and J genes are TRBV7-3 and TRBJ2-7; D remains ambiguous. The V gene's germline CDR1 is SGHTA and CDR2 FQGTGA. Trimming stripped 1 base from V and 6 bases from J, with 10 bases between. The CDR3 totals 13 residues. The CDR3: CASSLIRESEQYF. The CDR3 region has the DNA TGTGCCAGCAGCTTAATTCGAGAAAGCGAGCAGTACTTC.

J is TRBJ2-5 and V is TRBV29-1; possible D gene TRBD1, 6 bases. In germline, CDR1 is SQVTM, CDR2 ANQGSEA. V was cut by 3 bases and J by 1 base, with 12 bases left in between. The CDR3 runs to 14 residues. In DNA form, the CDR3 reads TGCAGCGTTGAGGGACGGACAGCCCAAGAGACCCAGTACTTC. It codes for CSVEGRTAQETQYF.

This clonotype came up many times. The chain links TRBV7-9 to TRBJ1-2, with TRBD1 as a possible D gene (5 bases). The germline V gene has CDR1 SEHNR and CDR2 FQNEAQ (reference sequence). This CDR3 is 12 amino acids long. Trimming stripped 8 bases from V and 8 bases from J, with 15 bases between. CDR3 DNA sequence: TGTGCCAGCTCACCCGCAGGGTACGGCTACACCTTC. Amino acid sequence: CASSPAGYGYTF.

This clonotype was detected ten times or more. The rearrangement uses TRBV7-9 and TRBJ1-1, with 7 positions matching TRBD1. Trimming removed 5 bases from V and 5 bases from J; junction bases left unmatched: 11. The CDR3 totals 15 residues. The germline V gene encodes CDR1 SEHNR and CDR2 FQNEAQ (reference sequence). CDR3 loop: CASSARQGSDTEAFF. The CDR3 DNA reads TGTGCCAGCAGCGCCCGACAGGGCAGCGATACTGAAGCTTTCTTT.

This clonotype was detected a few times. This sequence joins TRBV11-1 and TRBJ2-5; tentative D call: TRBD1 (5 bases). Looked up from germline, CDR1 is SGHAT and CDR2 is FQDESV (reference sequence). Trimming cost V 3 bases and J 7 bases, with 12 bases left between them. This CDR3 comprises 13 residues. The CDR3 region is CASSFGAKGTQYF. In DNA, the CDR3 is TGTGCCAGCAGCTTTGGGGCCAAAGGGACCCAGTACTTC.

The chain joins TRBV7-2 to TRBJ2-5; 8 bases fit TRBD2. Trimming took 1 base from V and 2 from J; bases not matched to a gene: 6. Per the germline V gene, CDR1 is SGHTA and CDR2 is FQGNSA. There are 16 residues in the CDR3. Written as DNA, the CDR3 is TGTGCCAGCAGCTTAGTGCTGTCTAGCGGGCAAGAGACCCAGTACTTC. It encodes CASSLVLSSGQETQYF.

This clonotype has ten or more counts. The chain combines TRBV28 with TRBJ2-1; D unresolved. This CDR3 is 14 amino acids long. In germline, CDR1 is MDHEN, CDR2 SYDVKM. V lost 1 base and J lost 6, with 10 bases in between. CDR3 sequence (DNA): TGTGCCAGCAGTTTATCTGGTGCTAGCAATGAGCAGTTCTTC. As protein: CASSLSGASNEQFF.